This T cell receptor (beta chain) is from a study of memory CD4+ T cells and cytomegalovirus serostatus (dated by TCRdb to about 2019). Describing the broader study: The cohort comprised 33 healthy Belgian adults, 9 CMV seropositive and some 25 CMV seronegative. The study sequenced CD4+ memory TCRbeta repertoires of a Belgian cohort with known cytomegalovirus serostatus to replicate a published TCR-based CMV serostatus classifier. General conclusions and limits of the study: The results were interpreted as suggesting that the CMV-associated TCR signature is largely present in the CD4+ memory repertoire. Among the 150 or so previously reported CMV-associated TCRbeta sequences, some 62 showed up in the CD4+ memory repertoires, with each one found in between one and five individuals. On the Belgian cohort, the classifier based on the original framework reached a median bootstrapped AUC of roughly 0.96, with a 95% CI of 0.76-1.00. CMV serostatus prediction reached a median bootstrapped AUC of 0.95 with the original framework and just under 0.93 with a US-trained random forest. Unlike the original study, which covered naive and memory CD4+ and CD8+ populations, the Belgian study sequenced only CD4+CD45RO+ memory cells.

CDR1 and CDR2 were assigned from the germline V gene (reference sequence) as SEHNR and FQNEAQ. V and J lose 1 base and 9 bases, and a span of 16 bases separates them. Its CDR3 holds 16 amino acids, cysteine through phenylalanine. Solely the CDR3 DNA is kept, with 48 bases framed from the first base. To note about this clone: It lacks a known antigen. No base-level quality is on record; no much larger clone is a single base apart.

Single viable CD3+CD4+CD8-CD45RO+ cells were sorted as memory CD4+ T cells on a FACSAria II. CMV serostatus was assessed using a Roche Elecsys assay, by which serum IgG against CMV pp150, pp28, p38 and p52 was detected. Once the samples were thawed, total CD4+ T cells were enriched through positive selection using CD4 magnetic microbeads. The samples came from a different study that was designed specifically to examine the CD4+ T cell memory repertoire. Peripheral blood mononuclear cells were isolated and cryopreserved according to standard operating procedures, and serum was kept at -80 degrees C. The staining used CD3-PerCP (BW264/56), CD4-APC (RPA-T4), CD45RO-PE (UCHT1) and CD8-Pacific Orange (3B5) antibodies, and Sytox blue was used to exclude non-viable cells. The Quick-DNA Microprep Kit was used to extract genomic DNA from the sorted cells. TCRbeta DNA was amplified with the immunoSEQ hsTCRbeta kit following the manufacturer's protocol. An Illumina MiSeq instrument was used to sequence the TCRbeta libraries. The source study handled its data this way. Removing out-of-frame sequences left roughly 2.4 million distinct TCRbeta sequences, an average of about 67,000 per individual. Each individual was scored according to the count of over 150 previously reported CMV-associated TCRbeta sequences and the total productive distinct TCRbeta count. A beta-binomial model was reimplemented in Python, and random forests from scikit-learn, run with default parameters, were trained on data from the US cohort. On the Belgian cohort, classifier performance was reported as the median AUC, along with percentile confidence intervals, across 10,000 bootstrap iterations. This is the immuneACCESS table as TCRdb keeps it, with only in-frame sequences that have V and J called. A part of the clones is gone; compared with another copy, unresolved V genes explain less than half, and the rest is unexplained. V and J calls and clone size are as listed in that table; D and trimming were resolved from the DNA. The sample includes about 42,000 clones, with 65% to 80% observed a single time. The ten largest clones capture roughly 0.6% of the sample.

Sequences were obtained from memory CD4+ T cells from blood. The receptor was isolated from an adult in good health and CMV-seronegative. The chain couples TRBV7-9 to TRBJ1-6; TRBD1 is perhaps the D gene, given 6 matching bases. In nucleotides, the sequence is TGTGCCAGCAGCTTAGGTAGTACAGGGAGATTTTCACCCCTCCACTTT. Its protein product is CASSLGSTGRFSPLHF.